This T cell receptor (beta chain) was sequenced during a study of CD8 T cells in ankylosing spondylitis. Study-level results: A motif of fewer than ten highly homologous TCR beta variants was seen as apparently characteristic of ankylosing spondylitis blood. From matched ankylosing spondylitis synovial fluid, disease-linked clones were reportedly recovered at significantly enriched levels. Some motif variants had been reported before (in reactive arthritis synovial fluid and blood).

Points on this clonotype: The antigen remains undetermined.

Making use of molecular barcodes, quantitative 5'-RACE generated TCR beta libraries. In TCRdb, the 5' RACE reads were re-called with MiXCR into one record per CDR3 protein. The repertoire holds roughly 150,000 distinct CDR3 sequences, with about 32% as singletons. The CDR3 contains 14 residues. Per germline, CDR1 SGHAT and CDR2 FQNNGV. V lost 3 bases and J 8 bases, leaving 13 bases between the germline ends. Material for sequencing was synovial fluid, either unsorted or a sorted T cell fraction (not recorded which). The clonotype comes from a male donor with ankylosing spondylitis. V usage is TRBV11-2 and J usage is TRBJ1-4; TRBD1 is a possible D gene (5 bases). The CDR3 coding sequence is TGTGCCAGCAGCTTGGGGTTTAAGGGGGAAAAACTGTTTTTT. It yields the protein CASSLGFKGEKLFF.